This note documents a single TCR beta chain sequence. Its antigen specificity is not known. Per-nucleotide qualities are absent, and no much larger clonotype sits a single base away. Counted from cysteine to phenylalanine, this CDR3 has 17 amino acids. Only the CDR3 DNA is retained, 51 bases long and in frame from the first base. From a lookup of the germline V gene, CDR1 and CDR2 are MGHRA and YSYEKL. The cohort consisted of more than 650 healthy bone marrow donors. At the time of sampling, every cohort member was nominally healthy, though immune exposures that went unrecorded were likely present. The donor was CMV seronegative and was included in the group of under 450 seronegative cohort members. A peripheral blood sample was collected from each donor, and TCR beta sequencing was performed on peripheral blood mononuclear cells. The Qiagen DNeasy Blood Extraction Kit was used to extract genomic DNA from the blood cell samples.

This specimen belongs to a study of cytomegalovirus exposure and HLA in healthy donors listed by TCRdb under 2017. With respect to the entire study: An earlier analysis of about 530 of the donors reported 276 Gb of sequence data and around 110 million unique TCR beta sequences obtained from 150 million to 200 million T cells. An early release that covered roughly 600 HLA-typed donors contained 250 to 350 gigabases of sequencing data and 80 million or so unique TCR sequences. Among the roughly 400 genotyped donors, about 83% belonged to the genetic ancestry cluster associated with self-reported Caucasian donors. The study was designed to test whether signatures of past pathogen exposure could be identified by cataloging public T cell receptors. Using immunosequencing, the study profiled T cell repertoires from around 670 subjects and related those repertoires to cytomegalovirus serostatus. In addition to the first cohort of 666 subjects, a separate validation cohort of approximately 130 different subjects was used. To predict cytomegalovirus infection status, the study brought together high-throughput TCR immunosequencing, statistical association of individual TCRs with disease status, and machine learning. To study patterns of TCR occurrence, a later analysis re-analyzed previously published TCR beta repertoires from hundreds of donors and added high-resolution HLA genotyping. The later analysis used no new phenotypic data to find candidate immune exposures, relying instead on TCR beta sequences and their occurrence across donors. An earlier analysis of around 580 of the donors used high-throughput TCR beta sequencing to judge whether each TCR beta V gene segment behaved as functional or pseudogenic. Donor age, sex, ethnicity and CMV serostatus were compiled together with the repertoire data. Genome-wide SNP genotypes for about 60% of the roughly 700 donors were used in a later genetic analysis, which treated that subset as a discovery cohort. All discovery cohort repertoires had been generated on a single sequencing platform. HLA typing included class I and class II loci at four-digit resolution. Typing coverage varied by locus: roughly 629-630 donors for A, B, C, DRB1 and DQB1; roughly 560 for DQA1; 606 for DPA1; 450 to 480 for DPB1. Roughly five DR-DQ haplotypes were treated as single units for association and clustering because of strong linkage in the cohort. On average, roughly 250,000 unique TCR beta nucleotide sequences were sequenced per donor among 398 genotyped donors of the cohort, with 15% to 20% of those sequences being non-productive.

The library relied on the immunoSEQ multiplex PCR assay. For the multiplex PCR, a mixture combining 60 forward primers for TCR Vbeta segments and 13 reverse primers for TCR Jbeta segments was used. Amplification of the CDR3 region of rearranged TCR beta genes was performed with a multiplex PCR assay on genomic DNA. The Illumina HiSeq System was used to sequence the amplified TCR beta libraries as 87-base-pair reads. The paper's processing steps were these. A later analysis counted about 80 million unique TCR beta chains across the 670 or so repertoires, and about 10 million of these chains were shared by at least two donors. Raw reads were error-corrected and collapsed into unique sequences by a nearest-neighbor algorithm in which closely related sequences were merged to remove PCR and sequencing errors. To assign V, D and J gene segments, CDR3 sequences were aligned to IMGT reference sequences. For a sequence to be retained, at least a six-nucleotide match to both a V gene segment and a J gene segment was required. Rearrangements were called productive when the CDR3 lacked stop codons and stayed in frame with V and J; all others were non-productive. Following IMGT convention, CDR3 was defined as the stretch from the second conserved V-encoded cysteine up to the conserved J-encoded phenylalanine. The earlier analysis of a few hundred of the donors excluded sequences that lacked an unambiguous match to a single V gene segment. In an earlier analysis of several hundred of the donors, V segments were called functional above 56.7% productive rearrangements and were called segregating when the between-donor standard deviation exceeded 5%. A statistical classification framework was built for diagnosing cytomegalovirus status from the catalog of TCR beta chain sequences. In a later analysis, V and J genes were assigned by comparing TCR nucleotide sequences against IMGT/GENE-DB human TR gene sequences. The TCRdist pipeline was used in a later analysis to assign CDR3 sequences and most-parsimonious VDJ recombination scenarios. In a later analysis, every TCR beta chain was defined by the combination of its CDR3 amino acid sequence and its V-gene family, and reads without a unique V-gene family were dropped. In a later analysis, around 600 highly shared, low-generation-probability nucleotide sequences were removed to address suspected cross-contamination and a sequencing artifact. For each public chain, a later analysis derived a clonal expansion index from normalized ranks of inferred template counts within each repertoire. A later analysis computed generation probabilities with a VDJ recombination model fitted to out-of-frame rearrangements, and checked the results against IGoR. In a later analysis, TCR-TCR, TCR-HLA and TCR-CMV co-occurrence was scored with hypergeometric tests, and a repertoire-size bias correction was applied to TCR pairs. A later analysis estimated false discovery rates by permuting HLA or CMV assignments 20 times. In a later analysis, co-occurring TCRs were grouped using DBSCAN, and TCRdist sequence similarity was added for clustering within HLA-allele-positive subsets. Repertoires with fewer than 30,000 or more than 120,000 public chains were left out of co-occurrence clustering, as were four to six repertoires with anomalous nucleotide sharing. TCRdb holds this immuneACCESS table with in-frame rearrangements only. Some clones are missing; in checked studies, unresolved V genes explain under half, and the rest has no known cause. V, J and clone size were drawn from that table, and D and trimming were deduced from the DNA. Present in this sample are about 160,000 clones, approximately 76% of which were seen just once. In total, the top ten clones hold around 1.4% of the sample.

The paper as a whole reports these results and caveats: Most CMV-associated TCR beta chains appeared to be HLA-restricted in a later analysis, and the HLA associations seemed to be driven largely by CMV exposure. In an earlier analysis of 587 of the donors, most TCR beta V segments appeared in productive rearrangements about 90% or about 30% of the time, broadly matching IMGT annotations. The presence/absence analyses assumed that sequencing depth was roughly uniform across donors, and that assumption may not be true. The classifier was reported to diagnose cytomegalovirus status with high specificity and sensitivity in both the original cohort and the validation cohort. A cluster of highly shared sequence variants was judged likely to be a technical artifact of the sequencing pipeline. In a later genetic analysis, a missense DCLRE1C variant was associated with V-gene and J-gene trimming of TCR beta chains, and the association was replicated in an independent cohort. Some IMGT-functional V segments, including TRBV6-2 and TRBV6-3, could not be distinguished by the 87-base-pair reads and were therefore excluded. In vitro tests confirmed that a few of the cytomegalovirus-associated TCR beta chains recognize cytomegalovirus antigens. According to a later genetic analysis, donors in an Asian-associated ancestry cluster had fewer N-insertions in productive TCRs than the roughly 700-donor mean. The study gave a list of 150 to 200 TCR beta chains associated with cytomegalovirus. Specific HLA alleles were associated with 15,000 to 20,000 TCR beta sequences at a false discovery rate of 0.05 in a later analysis. A later analysis found that HLA-associated TCR beta chains were more clonally expanded and had lower generation probabilities than equally common non-associated chains. The authors suggested that the approach could potentially be extended to other disease states and immunological phenotypes. Some 15 rarely observed V segments, including chromosome 9 orphons, were excluded from the earlier analysis of a few hundred of the donors because counts were too low. According to a later analysis, parvovirus B19, influenza, CMV and Epstein-Barr virus appeared linked to several top co-occurrence clusters. When HLA alleles, especially DR and DQ, strongly co-occurred, attributing TCR associations to individual alleles was difficult. CMV serostatus was the only immune exposure information available for the cohort. The cohort was sequenced for TCR beta chains only, and without alpha or paired-chain data the features that could be detected were limited. A later analysis found that TCR association rates varied across HLA loci, with DRB1 alleles showing the most associated TCRs and HLA-C alleles the fewest. A further reported finding was that TCR beta sequences accurately predicted the HLA-A and HLA-B alleles for most subjects in the first cohort. Because HLA typing was missing for some donors at each locus, association tests included only the typed subset. Correlated functional status among segregating V segments might reflect linkage disequilibrium, but an unknown experimental factor could not be ruled out. Across donors, most TCR sequences were observed very rarely, whereas some public TCRs were present in many individuals.

This TCR was sampled from a man aged 55-75 years in good health and CMV-seronegative. The source material was PBMCs. Here the chain combines TRBV4-1 and TRBJ2-5; TRBD1 fits 8 bases in the junction. TRBJ2-7 matches the DNA end more closely, so the J call is doubtful. For the CDR3, the sequence is CASSLVAETGAAYEQYF. The nucleotide sequence is given as TGCGCCAGCAGCCTAGTAGCAGAGACAGGGGCAGCCTACGAGCAGTACTTC.